Following are 15 T cell receptor beta chains from one sample sequenced in a study of blood T cell repertoires in COVID-19. TCRdb keeps only in-frame clones here, not all; method: immunoSEQ multiplex PCR. The sample yields some 250,000 clones, about 86% seen once. Sequencing was done on a sample of peripheral blood. These TCRs come from a woman aged 25-40 years with COVID-19, enrolled during active disease.

This clone was detected a few times. The rearrangement links TRBV6-1 to TRBJ1-5, with 7 bases aligning to TRBD1. Germline V CDR1 and CDR2: MNHNS, SASEGT. The CDR3 length is 16 residues. Trimming at V came to 4 bases and at J to 3 bases, leaving 9 bases not matched to a gene. CDR3 sequence reads: CASSVAGGRVNQPQHF. CDR3 sequence (DNA): TGTGCCAGCAGTGTCGCAGGGGGTCGGGTCAATCAGCCCCAGCATTTT.

The rearrangement joins TRBV10-3 to TRBJ2-7; the match to TRBD1 covers 7 bases. The J segment lost 4 bases and the V segment lost 3 bases, leaving 12 bases of the junction unmatched. The CDR3 is 16 amino acids. Germline-derived CDR1 and CDR2 are ENHRY and SYGVKD. The CDR3 protein is CAISDYYGTDPYEQYF. CDR3 nucleotides: TGTGCCATCAGTGACTATTACGGGACAGATCCTTACGAGCAGTACTTC.

The chain couples TRBV6-5 to TRBJ1-6; 7 bases are shared with TRBD1. Germline assignment: CDR1 MNHEY and CDR2 SVGAGI. Trimming cost V 6 bases and J 6 bases; bases outside gene matches: 5. The CDR3 is 14 residues long. CDR3 sequence: CASSWDRFNSPLHF. CDR3 nucleotide sequence: TGTGCCAGCAGCTGGGACAGATTTAATTCACCCCTCCACTTT.

This clone was found once. The gene calls are TRBV7-5 and TRBJ1-3; TRBD1 is the table's D call, not checked against the DNA. TRBV7-5 constitutes a pseudogene. The CDR3 totals 18 residues. This chain's CDR3 is CVRSWGNTGVRAGNTIYF. The CDR3 region has the DNA TGTGTCAGAAGCTGGGGTAATACAGGGGTTCGGGCCGGAAACACCATATATTTT.

The V gene is TRBV6-5, the J gene TRBJ1-5; TRBD1 might be the D (6 bases). Germline assignment: CDR1 MNHEY and CDR2 SVGAGI. Between the trimmed V and J ends, which lost 8 bases and 5 bases, there was a span of 16 bases. The length of the CDR3 is 14 residues. In DNA form, the CDR3 reads TGTGCCAGCTTCCCCGACAGGCCAGATCAGCCCCAGCATTTT. Protein: CASFPDRPDQPQHF.

Concerning this clone itself: Other DNA sequences of this sample code for an identical CDR3. The chain has TRBV4-1 and TRBJ2-7; 7 bases are shared with TRBD1. Trimming took 4 bases from V and 0 from J; bases not matched to a gene: 6. The CDR3 runs to 15 residues. CDR1 and CDR2 from the germline V gene are MGHRA and YSYEKL. Here the CDR3 reads CASSLTTGSSYEQYF. DNA of the CDR3: TGCGCCAGCAGCCTTACGACAGGGTCCTCCTACGAGCAGTACTTC.

The chain uses TRBV5-4 and TRBJ1-2, with no clear D. The CDR3 covers 13 residues. V shed 1 base and J shed 8 bases, with 12 bases lying between them. Germline V lookup: CDR1 SGHNT, CDR2 YYREEE (reference sequence). The CDR3: CASSLIKKEGYTF. Here the CDR3 DNA reads TGTGCCAGCAGCTTGATAAAGAAAGAGGGCTACACCTTC. Full variable domain (remainder filled in from reference TRBV5-4 and TRBJ1-2): ETGVTQSPTHLIKTRGQQVTLRCSSQSGHNTVSWYQQALGQGPQFIFQYYREEENGRGNFPPRFSGLQFPNYSSELNVNALELDDSALYLCASSLIKKEGYTFGSGTRLTVV.

J is TRBJ2-4 and V is TRBV11-2, with unresolved D. V was shortened by 1 base and J by 1 base, with 11 bases between the two germline ends. The germline V gene encodes CDR1 SGHAT and CDR2 FQNNGV. The CDR3 totals 16 residues. The CDR3 coding sequence is TGTGCCAGCAGCTTAGGTCTGACCAGGGCCAAAAACATTCAGTACTTC. Its translation: CASSLGLTRAKNIQYF.

The V call is TRBV6-5, the J call TRBJ2-2, with TRBD1 as a possible D gene (5 bases). Germline V gene sequence: CDR1 MNHEY, CDR2 SVGAGI. Trimming shortened V by 2 bases and J by 4 bases, and 11 bases separated the two germline ends. CDR3 length equals 15 residues. CDR3 nucleotide sequence: TGTGCCAGCAGTTACCCAGGGCTGGCCACCGGGGAGCTGTTTTTT. Encoded protein: CASSYPGLATGELFF.

The chain employs TRBV3-1 (or the pseudogene TRBV3-2) and TRBJ1-2, with TRBD1 matching 8 bases. This CDR3 is 15 amino acids long. Germline CDR1 is LGHDT and CDR2 is YNNKEL (reference sequence). V gave up 7 bases and J gave up 7 bases; unmatched junction bases: 14. CDR3 nucleotide sequence: TGTGCCAGCACGGACAGGGCCCCAACCCTATCTGGCTACACCTTC. Protein sequence: CASTDRAPTLSGYTF.

V and J are TRBV7-8 and TRBJ2-1; TRBD1 matches at 7 bases. The length of the CDR3 is 14 residues. The junction had 3 bases not matched to a gene; V was cut back by 1 base and J by 6 bases. The germline CDR1 and CDR2 sequences are SGHVS and FQNEAQ. The CDR3 reads CASSLGTGVNEQFF. Written as DNA, the CDR3 is TGTGCCAGCAGCTTAGGGACAGGAGTCAATGAGCAGTTCTTC.

This chain joins TRBV11-2 and TRBJ2-2; 8 bases map to TRBD1. The CDR3 is made up of 14 amino acids. Germline values: CDR1 SGHAT, CDR2 FQNNGV. Trimming at V came to 5 bases and at J to 6 bases, leaving 5 bases not matched to a gene. Written as DNA, the CDR3 is TGTGCCAGCAGCCAGGACAGGGTATCCGGGGAGCTGTTTTTT. It translates to CASSQDRVSGELFF. The full variable domain, completed using reference TRBV11-2 and TRBJ2-2, is EAGVAQSPRYKIIEKRQSVAFWCNPISGHATLYWYQQILGQGPKLLIQFQNNGVVDDSQLPKDRFSAERLKGVDSTLKIQPAKLEDSAVYLCASSQDRVSGELFFGEGSRLTVL.

CDR3 region: CASRQSYGYTF. As DNA, the CDR3 is TGTGCCAGCAGACAGAGCTATGGCTACACCTTC. The gene calls are TRBV7-2 and TRBJ1-2; D ambiguous. V lost 6 bases and J 4 bases, leaving 6 bases between the germline ends. The CDR3 covers 11 residues. The germline CDR1 and CDR2 sequences are SGHTA and FQGNSA.

J is TRBJ2-1 and V is TRBV11-3; 13 bases fit TRBD2. V trimming: 3 bases; J trimming: 7 bases; junction bases outside the gene matches: 3. This CDR3 region has 15 residues. In germline, CDR1 is SGHNT, CDR2 YENEEA. The CDR3 loop reads CASSFGLAGENEQFF. The CDR3 DNA sequence: TGTGCCAGCAGCTTCGGACTAGCGGGGGAAAATGAGCAGTTCTTC.

V usage is TRBV6-1 and J usage is TRBJ1-3; a weak D match, TRBD1 (6 bases). Germline V gene sequence: CDR1 MNHNS, CDR2 SASEGT. The CDR3 consists of 16 residues. V was trimmed by 2 bases and J by 6 bases, leaving 17 bases between them. The CDR3 here is CASSEIWTAQENTIYF. DNA for the CDR3: TGTGCCAGCAGTGAAATTTGGACAGCCCAGGAAAACACCATATATTTT.